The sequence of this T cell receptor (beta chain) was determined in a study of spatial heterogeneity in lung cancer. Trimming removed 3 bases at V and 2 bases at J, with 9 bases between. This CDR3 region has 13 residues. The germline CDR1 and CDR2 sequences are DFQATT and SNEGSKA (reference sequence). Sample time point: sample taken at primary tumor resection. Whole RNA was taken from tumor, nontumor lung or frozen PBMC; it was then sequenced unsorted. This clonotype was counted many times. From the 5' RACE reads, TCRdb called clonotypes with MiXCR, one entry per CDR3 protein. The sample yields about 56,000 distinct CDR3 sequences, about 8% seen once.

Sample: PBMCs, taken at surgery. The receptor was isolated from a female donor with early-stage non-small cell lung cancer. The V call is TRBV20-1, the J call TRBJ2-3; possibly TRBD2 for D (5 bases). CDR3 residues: CSASGVDTDTQYF. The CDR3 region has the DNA TGCAGTGCTAGCGGGGTGGACACAGATACGCAGTATTTT.